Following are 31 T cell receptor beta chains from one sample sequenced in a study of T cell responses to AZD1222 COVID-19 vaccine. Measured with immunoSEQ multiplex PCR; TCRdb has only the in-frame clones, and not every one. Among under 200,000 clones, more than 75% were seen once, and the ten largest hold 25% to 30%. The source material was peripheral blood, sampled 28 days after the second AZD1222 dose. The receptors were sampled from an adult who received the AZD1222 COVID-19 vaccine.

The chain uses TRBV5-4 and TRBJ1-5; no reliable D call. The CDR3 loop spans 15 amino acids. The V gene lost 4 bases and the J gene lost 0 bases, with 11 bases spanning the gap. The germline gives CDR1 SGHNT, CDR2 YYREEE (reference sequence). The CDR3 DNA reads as TGTGCCAGCAGCAGGACCCCTGATAGCAATCAGCCCCAGCATTTT. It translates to CASSRTPDSNQPQHF.

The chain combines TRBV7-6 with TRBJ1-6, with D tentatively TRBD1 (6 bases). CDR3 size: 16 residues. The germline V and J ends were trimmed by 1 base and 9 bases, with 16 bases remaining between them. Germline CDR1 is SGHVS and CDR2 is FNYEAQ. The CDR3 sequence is CASSLGSRDTSSPLHF. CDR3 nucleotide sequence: TGTGCCAGCAGCTTAGGGTCCCGGGACACCAGTTCACCCCTCCACTTT. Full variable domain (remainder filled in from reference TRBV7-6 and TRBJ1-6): GAGVSQSPRYKVTKRGQDVALRCDPISGHVSLYWYRQALGQGPEFLTYFNYEAQQDKSGLPNDRFSAERPEGSISTLTIQRTEQRDSAMYRCASSLGSRDTSSPLHFGNGTRLTVT.

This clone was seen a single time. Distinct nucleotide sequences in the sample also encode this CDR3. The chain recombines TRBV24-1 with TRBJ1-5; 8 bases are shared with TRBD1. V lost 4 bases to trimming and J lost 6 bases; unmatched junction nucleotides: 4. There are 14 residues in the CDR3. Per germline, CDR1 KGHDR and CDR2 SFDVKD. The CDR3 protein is CATSDRTGSQPQHF. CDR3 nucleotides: TGTGCCACCAGTGACAGGACAGGGAGTCAGCCCCAGCATTTT.

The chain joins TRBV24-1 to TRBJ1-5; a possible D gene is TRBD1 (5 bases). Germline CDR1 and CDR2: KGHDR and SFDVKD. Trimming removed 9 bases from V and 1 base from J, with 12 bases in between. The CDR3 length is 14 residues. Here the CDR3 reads CATARQGSNQPQHF. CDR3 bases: TGTGCCACCGCCCGCCAGGGAAGCAATCAGCCCCAGCATTTT.

In nucleotides, the CDR3 is TGTGCCAGCTCGACGACTAGCGGGAGGGCGGGCTACAATGAGCAGTTCTTC. This codes for CASSTTSGRAGYNEQFF. V usage is TRBV11-3 and J usage is TRBJ2-1; 14 bases align to TRBD2. Losses at the gene ends were 8 bases for V and 3 bases for J; bases not matched to a gene: 9. In germline, CDR1 is SGHNT, CDR2 YENEEA. The CDR3 sequence is 17 residues long. The full variable domain, in which reference TRBV11-3 and TRBJ2-1 provide the parts outside the CDR3, is EAGVVQSPRYKIIEKKQPVAFWCNPISGHNTLYWYLQNLGQGPELLIRYENEEAVDDSQLPKDRFSAERLKGVDSTLKIQPAELGDSAVYLCASSTTSGRAGYNEQFFGPGTRLTVL.

CDR3 loop: CASSLGFRSGNQPQHF. CDR3 nucleotide sequence: TGTGCCAGCAGCTTAGGCTTCCGGAGTGGCAATCAGCCCCAGCATTTT. This rearrangement joins TRBV7-2 to TRBJ1-5; no definite D call. V was clipped by 1 base and J by 2 bases, with 12 bases between them. There are 16 residues in the CDR3. The germline CDR1 and CDR2 sequences are SGHTA and FQGNSA.

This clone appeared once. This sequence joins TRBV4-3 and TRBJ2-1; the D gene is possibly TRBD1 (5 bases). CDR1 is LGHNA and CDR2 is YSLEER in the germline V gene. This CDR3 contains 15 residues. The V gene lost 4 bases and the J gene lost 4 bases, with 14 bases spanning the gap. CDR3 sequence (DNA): TGCGCCAGCAGCCCCCAGTGGGGCGGTTACAATGAGCAGTTCTTC. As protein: CASSPQWGGYNEQFF.

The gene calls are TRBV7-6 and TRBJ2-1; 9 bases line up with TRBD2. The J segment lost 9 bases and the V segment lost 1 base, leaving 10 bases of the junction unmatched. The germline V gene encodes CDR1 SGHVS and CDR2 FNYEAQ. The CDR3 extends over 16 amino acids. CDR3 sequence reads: CASSLGASGTYGEQFF. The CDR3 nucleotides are TGTGCCAGCAGCTTAGGTGCTAGCGGGACTTATGGTGAGCAGTTCTTC.

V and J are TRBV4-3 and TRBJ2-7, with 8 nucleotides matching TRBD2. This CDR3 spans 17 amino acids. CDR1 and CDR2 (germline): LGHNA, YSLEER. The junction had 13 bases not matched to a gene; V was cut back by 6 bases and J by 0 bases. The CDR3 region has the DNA TGCGCCAGCAGTCCGCAAATTCTAGCGGGTGACTCCTACGAGCAGTACTTC. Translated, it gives CASSPQILAGDSYEQYF.

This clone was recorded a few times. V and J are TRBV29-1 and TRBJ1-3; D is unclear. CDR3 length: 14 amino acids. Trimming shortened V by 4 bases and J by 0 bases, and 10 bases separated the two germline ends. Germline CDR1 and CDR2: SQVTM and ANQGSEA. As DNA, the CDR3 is TGCAGCGTTGCACCAGTACGCTCTGGAAACACCATATATTTT. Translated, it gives CSVAPVRSGNTIYF.

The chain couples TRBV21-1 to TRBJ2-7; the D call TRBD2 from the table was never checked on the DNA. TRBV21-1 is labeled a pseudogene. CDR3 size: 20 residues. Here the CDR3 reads CASSKRGKSGRAPSSYEQYF. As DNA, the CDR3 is TGTGCCAGCAGCAAGCGAGGAAAGAGCGGGAGGGCCCCTAGCTCCTACGAGCAGTACTTC.

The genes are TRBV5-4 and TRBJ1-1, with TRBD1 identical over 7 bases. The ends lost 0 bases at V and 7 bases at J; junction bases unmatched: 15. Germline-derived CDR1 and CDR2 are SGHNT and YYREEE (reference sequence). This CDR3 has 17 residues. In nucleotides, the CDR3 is TGTGCCAGCAGCTTGGCGGTGGGTCAGAGGGGGCGCTTTGAAGCTTTCTTT. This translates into CASSLAVGQRGRFEAFF.

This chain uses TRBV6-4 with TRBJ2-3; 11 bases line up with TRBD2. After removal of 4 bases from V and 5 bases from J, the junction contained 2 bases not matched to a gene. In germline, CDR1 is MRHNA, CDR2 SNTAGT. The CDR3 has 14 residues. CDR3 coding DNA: TGTGCCAGCAGTGTCCTAGCGGGAGGAGATACGCAGTATTTT. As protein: CASSVLAGGDTQYF.

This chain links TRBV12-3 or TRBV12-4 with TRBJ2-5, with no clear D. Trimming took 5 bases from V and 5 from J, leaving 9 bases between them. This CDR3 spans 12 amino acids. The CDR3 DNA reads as TGTGCCAGCAGTATACTCGGGGAGACCCAGTACTTC. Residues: CASSILGETQYF.

The CDR3 loop is CASSGESRAFYYEQYF. CDR3 sequence (DNA): TGTGCCAGCAGCGGGGAGAGTCGGGCTTTTTACTACGAGCAGTACTTC. V and J are TRBV5-5 and TRBJ2-7; maybe TRBD2 (5 bases). The V and J ends lost 4 bases and 3 bases respectively, with 20 bases between them. This CDR3 region has 16 residues. Germline lookup yields CDR1 SGHKS and CDR2 YYEKEE (reference sequence).

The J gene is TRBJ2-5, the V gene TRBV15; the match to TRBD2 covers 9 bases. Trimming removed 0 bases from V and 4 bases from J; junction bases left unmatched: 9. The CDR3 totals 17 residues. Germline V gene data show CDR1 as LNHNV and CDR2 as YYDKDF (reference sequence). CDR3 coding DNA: TGTGCCACCAGCAGAGATACTTCGCGGGAGGGCCGAGAGACCCAGTACTTC. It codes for CATSRDTSREGRETQYF.

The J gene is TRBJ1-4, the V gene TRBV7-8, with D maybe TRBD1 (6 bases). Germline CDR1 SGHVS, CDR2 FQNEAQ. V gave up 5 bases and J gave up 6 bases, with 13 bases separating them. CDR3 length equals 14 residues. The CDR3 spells CASSRRDNDEKLFF. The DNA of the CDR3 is TGTGCCAGCAGCCGCCGGGACAACGATGAAAAACTGTTTTTT.

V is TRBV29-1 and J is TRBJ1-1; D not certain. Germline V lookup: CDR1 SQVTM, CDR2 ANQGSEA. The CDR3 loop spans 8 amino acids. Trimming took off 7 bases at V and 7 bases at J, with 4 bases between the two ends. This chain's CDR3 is CSAGEAFF. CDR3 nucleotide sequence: TGCAGCGCCGGTGAAGCTTTCTTT.

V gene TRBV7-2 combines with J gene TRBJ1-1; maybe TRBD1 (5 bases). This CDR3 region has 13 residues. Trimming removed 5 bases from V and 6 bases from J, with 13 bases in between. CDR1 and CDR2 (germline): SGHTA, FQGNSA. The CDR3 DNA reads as TGTGCCAGCAGCCCGGGGGGGTTCCCTGAAGCTTTCTTT. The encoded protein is CASSPGGFPEAFF.

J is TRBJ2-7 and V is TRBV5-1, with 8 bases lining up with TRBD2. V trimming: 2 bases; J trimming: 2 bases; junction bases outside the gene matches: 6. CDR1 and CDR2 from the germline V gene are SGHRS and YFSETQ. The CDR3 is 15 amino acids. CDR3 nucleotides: TGCGCCAGCAGCTTACAGCGGGGGCCCACCTACGAGCAGTACTTC. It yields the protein CASSLQRGPTYEQYF.

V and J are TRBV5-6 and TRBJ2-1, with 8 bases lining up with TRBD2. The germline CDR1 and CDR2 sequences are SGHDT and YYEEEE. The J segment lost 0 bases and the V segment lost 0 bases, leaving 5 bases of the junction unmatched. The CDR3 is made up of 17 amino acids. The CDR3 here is CASSLAGSGSSYNEQFF. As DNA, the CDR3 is TGTGCCAGCAGCTTGGCGGGAAGCGGGAGCTCCTACAATGAGCAGTTCTTC.

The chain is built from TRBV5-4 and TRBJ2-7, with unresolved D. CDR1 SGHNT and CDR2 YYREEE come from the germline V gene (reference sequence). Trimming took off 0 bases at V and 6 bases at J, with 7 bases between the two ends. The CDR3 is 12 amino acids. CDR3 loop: CASSLDSREQYF. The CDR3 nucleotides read TGTGCCAGCAGCTTGGACTCGCGCGAGCAGTACTTC.

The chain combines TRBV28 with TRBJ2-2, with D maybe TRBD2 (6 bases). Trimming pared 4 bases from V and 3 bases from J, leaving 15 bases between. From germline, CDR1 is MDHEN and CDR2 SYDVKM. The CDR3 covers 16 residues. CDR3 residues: CASSSASGSHTGELFF. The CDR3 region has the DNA TGTGCCAGCAGTTCAGCCTCCGGGAGCCACACCGGGGAGCTGTTTTTT.

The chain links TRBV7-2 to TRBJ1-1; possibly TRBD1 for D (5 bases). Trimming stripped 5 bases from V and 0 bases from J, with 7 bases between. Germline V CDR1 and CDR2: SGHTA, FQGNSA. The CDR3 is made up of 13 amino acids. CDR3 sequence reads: CASSPRVNTEAFF. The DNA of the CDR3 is TGTGCCAGCAGCCCCAGGGTGAACACTGAAGCTTTCTTT. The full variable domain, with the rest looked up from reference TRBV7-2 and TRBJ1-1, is GAGVSQSPSNKVTEKGKDVELRCDPISGHTALYWYRQSLGQGLEFLIYFQGNSAPDKSGLPSDRFSAERTGGSVSTLTIQRTQQEDSAVYLCASSPRVNTEAFFGQGTRLTVV.

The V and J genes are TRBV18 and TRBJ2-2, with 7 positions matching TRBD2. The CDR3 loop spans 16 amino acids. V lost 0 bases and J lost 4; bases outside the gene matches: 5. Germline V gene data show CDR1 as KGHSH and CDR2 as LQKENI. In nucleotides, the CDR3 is TGTGCCAGCTCACCACCGTCGGGGGGTAGCACCGGGGAGCTGTTTTTT. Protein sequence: CASSPPSGGSTGELFF.

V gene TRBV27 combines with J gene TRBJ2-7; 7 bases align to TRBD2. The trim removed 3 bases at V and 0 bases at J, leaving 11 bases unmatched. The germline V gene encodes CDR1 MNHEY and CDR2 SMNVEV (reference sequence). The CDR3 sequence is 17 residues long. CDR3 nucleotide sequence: TGTGCCAGCAGTTTGAAGGCGGTCCGGACTAGCTCCTACGAGCAGTACTTC. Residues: CASSLKAVRTSSYEQYF.

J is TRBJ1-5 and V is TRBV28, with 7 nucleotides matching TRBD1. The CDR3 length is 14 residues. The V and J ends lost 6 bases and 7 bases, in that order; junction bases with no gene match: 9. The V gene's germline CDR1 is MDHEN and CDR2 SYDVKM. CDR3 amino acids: CASSSGTAGQPQHF. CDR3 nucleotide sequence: TGTGCCAGCAGCTCGGGGACAGCCGGCCAGCCCCAGCATTTT.

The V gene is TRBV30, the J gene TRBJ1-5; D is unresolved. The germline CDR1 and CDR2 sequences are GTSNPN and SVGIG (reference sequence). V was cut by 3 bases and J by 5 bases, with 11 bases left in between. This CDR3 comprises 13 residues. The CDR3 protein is CAWSGGNDQPQHF. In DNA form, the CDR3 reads TGTGCCTGGAGCGGAGGAAATGATCAGCCCCAGCATTTT.

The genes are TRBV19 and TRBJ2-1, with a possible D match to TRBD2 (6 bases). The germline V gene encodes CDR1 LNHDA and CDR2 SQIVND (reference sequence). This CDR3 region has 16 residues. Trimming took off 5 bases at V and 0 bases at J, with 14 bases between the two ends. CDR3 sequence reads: CASSGGTFSSYNEQFF. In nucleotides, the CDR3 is TGTGCCAGTAGTGGGGGGACTTTTAGCTCCTACAATGAGCAGTTCTTC. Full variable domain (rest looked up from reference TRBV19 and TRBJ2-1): DGGITQSPKYLFRKEGQNVTLSCEQNLNHDAMYWYRQDPGQGLRLIYYSQIVNDFQKGDIAEGYSVSREKKESFPLTVTSAQKNPTAFYLCASSGGTFSSYNEQFFGPGTRLTVL.

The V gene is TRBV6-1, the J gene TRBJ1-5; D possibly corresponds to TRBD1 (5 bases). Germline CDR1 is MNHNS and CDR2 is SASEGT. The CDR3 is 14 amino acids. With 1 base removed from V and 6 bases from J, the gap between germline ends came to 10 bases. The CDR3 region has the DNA TGTGCCAGCAGTGAAGTCTGGGACCGTCAGCCCCAGCATTTT. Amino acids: CASSEVWDRQPQHF.

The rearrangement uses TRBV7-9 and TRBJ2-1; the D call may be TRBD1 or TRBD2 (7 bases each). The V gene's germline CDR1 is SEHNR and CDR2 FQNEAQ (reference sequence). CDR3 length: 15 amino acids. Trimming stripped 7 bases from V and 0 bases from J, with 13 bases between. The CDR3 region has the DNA TGTGCCAGCACCCCAGGGGGGGGCTCCTACAATGAGCAGTTCTTC. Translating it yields CASTPGGGSYNEQFF. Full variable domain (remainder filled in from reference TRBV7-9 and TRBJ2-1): DTGVSQNPRHKITKRGQNVTFRCDPISEHNRLYWYRQTLGQGPEFLTYFQNEAQLEKSRLLSDRFSAERPKGSFSTLEIQRTEQGDSAMYLCASTPGGGSYNEQFFGPGTRLTVL.